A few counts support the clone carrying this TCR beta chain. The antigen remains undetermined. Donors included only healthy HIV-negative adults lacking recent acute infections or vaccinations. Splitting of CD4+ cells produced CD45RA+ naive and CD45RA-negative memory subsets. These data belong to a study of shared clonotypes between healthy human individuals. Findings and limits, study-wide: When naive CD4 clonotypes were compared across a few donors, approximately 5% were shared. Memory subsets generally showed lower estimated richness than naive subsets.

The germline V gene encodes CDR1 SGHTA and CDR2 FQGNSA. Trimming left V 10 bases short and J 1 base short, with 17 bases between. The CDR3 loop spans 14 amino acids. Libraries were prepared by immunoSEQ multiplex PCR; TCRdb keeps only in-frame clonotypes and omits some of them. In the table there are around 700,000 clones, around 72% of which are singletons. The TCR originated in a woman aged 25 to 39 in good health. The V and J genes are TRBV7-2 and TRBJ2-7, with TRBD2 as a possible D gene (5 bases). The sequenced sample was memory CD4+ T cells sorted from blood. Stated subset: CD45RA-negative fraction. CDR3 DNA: TGTGCCACCAAGCGGTCTAGCTCTTCCTACGAGCAGTACTTC. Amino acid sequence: CATKRSSSSYEQYF.